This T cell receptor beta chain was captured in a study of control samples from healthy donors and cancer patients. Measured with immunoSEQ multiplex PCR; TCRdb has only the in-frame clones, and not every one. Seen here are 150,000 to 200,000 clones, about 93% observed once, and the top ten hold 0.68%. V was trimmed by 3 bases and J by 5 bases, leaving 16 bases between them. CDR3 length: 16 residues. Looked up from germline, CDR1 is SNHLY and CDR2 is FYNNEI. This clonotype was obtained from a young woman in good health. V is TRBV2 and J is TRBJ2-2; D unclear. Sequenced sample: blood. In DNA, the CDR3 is TGTGCCAGCAGTGAGTCGAGGCGCCGTTGGACCGGGGAGCTGTTTTTT. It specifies CASSESRRRWTGELFF.